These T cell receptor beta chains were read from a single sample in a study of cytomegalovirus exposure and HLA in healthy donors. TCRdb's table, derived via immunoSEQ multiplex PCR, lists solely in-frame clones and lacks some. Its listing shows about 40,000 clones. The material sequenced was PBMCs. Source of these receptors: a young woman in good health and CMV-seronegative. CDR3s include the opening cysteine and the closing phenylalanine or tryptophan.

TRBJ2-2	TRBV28	CASTARTSLPFAGELFF
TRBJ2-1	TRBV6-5	CASSTGGTGEQFF
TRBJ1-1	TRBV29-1	CSADMNTEAFF
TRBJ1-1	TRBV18	CASSQGWNTEAFF
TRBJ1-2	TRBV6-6	CASSKSRGDSIYGYTF
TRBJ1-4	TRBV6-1	CASSEATGPLGRKLFF
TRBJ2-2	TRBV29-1	CSGRTGTTGELFF
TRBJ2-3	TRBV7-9	CASSWREGDRTQYF
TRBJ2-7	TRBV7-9	CASSFSQANEQYF
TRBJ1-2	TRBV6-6	CASSSRRTGDHGYTF
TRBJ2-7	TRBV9	CASSPRAGGAYEQYF